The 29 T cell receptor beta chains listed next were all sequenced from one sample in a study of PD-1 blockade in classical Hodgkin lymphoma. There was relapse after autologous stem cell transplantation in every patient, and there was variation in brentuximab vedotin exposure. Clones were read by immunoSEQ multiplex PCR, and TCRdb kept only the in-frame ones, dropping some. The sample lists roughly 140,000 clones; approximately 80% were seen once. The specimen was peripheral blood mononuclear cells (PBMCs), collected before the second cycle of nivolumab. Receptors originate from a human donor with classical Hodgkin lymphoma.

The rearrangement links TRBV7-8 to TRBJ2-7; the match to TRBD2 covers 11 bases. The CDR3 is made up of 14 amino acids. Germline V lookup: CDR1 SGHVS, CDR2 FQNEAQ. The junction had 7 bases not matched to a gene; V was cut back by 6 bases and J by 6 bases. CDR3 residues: CASSLGTSGAEQYF. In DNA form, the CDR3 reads TGTGCCAGCAGTCTCGGGACTAGCGGCGCCGAGCAGTACTTC.

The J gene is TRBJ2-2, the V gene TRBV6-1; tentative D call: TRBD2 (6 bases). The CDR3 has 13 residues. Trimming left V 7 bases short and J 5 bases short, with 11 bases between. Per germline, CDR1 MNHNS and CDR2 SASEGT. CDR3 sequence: CASIKAGTGELFF. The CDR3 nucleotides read TGTGCCAGCATAAAGGCGGGGACCGGGGAGCTGTTTTTT.

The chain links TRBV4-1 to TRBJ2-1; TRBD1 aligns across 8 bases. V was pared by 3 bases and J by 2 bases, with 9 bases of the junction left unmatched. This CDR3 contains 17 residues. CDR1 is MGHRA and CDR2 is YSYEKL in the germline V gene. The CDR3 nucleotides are TGCGCCAGCAGCCACATTACAGGGGGGTGGACCTACAATGAGCAGTTCTTC. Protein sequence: CASSHITGGWTYNEQFF.

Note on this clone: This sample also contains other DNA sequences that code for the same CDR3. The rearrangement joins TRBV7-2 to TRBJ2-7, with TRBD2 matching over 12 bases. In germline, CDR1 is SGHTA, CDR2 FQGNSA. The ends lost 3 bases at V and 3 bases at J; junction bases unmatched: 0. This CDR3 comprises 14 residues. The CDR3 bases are TGTGCCAGCAGCTTGACTAGCGGGAGCTACGAGCAGTACTTC. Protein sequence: CASSLTSGSYEQYF.

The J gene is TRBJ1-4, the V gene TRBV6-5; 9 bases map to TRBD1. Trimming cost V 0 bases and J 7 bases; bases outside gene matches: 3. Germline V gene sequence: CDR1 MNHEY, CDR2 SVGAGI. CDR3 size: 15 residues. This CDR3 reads CASSYSGTGPEKLFF. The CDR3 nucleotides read TGTGCCAGCAGTTACTCTGGGACAGGGCCTGAAAAACTGTTTTTT.

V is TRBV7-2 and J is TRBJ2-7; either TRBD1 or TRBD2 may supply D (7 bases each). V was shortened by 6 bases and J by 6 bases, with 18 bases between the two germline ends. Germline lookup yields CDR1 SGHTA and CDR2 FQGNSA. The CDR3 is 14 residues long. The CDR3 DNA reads TGTGCCAGCAGTTTAAGCGGGACAGATGGCGAGCAGTACTTC. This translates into CASSLSGTDGEQYF.

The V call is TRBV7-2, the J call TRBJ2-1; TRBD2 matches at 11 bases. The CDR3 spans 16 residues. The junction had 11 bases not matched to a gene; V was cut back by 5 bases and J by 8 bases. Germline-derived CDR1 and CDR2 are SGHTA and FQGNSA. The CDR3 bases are TGTGCCAGCAGCATCCGACTAGCGGGATTTCGGGATGAGCAGTTCTTC. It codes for CASSIRLAGFRDEQFF.

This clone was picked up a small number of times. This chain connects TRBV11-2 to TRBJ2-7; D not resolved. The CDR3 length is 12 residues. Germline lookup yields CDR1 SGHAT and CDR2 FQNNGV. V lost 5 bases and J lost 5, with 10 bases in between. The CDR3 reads CASSPSWDEQYF. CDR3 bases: TGTGCCAGCAGCCCGAGCTGGGACGAGCAGTACTTC.

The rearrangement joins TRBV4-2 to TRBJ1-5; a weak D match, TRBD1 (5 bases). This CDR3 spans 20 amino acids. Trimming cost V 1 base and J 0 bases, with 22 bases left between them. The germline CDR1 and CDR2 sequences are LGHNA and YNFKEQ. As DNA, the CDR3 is TGTGCCAGCAGCCAAGCAGTAGGGACCCCAGGACCTTATAGCAATCAGCCCCAGCATTTT. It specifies CASSQAVGTPGPYSNQPQHF.

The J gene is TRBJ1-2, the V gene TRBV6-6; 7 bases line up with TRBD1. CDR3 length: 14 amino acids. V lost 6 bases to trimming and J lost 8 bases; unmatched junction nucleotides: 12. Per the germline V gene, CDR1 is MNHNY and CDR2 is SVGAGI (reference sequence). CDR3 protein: CASSKDRLLGGYTF. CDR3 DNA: TGTGCCAGCAGCAAGGACAGGCTGTTAGGCGGCTACACCTTC.

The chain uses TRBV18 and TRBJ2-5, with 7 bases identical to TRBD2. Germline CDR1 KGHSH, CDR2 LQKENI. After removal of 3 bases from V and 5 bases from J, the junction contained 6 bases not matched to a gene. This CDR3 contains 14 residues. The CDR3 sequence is CASSPPGLMETQYF. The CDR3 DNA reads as TGTGCCAGCTCACCTCCGGGACTAATGGAGACCCAGTACTTC.

The CDR3 coding sequence is TGTGCCAGCAGCTTAGATAGGGGCAGGGGTCAGCCCCAGCATTTT. This gives the protein CASSLDRGRGQPQHF. V is TRBV11-2 and J is TRBJ1-5; TRBD1 might be the D (6 bases). The germline V and J ends were trimmed by 0 bases and 6 bases, with 12 bases remaining between them. The length of the CDR3 is 15 residues. Germline CDR1 reads SGHAT; CDR2 reads FQNNGV.

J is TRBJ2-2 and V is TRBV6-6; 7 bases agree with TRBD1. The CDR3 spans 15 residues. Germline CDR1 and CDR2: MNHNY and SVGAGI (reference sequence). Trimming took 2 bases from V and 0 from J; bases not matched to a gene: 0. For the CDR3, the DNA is TGTGCCAGCAGTTACGACAGGGCGAACACCGGGGAGCTGTTTTTT. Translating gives CASSYDRANTGELFF.

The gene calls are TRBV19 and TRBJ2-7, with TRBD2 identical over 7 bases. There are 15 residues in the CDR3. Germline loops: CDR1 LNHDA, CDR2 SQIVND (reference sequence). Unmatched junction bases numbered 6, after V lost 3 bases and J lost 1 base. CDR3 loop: CASSMLADPSYEQYF. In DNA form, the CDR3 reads TGTGCCAGTAGTATGCTAGCGGACCCTTCCTACGAGCAGTACTTC.

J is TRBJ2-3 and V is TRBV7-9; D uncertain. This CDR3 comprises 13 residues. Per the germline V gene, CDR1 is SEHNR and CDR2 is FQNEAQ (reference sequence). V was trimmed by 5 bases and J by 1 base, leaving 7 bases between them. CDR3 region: CASSRSRTDTQYF. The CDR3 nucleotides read TGTGCCAGCAGCAGATCTCGCACAGATACGCAGTATTTT.

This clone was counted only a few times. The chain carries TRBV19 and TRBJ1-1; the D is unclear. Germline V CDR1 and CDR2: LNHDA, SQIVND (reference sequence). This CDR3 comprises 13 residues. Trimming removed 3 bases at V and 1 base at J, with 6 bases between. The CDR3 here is CASSISANTEAFF. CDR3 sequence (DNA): TGTGCCAGTAGTATCAGCGCGAACACTGAAGCTTTCTTT.

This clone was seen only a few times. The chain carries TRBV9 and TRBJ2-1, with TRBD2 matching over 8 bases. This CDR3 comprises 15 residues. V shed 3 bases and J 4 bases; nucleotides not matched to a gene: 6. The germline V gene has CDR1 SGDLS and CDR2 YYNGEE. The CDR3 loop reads CASSAGGARYNEQFF. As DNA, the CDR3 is TGTGCCAGCAGCGCCGGGGGGGCGCGGTACAATGAGCAGTTCTTC.

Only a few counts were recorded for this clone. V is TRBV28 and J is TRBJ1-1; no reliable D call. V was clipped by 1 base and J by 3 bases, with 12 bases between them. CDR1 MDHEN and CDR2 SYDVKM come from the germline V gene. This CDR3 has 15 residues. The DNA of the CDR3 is TGTGCCAGCAGTTTATTCCAGCAGAAAGACACTGAAGCTTTCTTT. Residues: CASSLFQQKDTEAFF.

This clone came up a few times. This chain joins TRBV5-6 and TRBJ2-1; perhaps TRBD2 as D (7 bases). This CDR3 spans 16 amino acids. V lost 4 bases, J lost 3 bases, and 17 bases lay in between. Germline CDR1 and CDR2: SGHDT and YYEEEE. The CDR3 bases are TGTGCCAGCAGCCCCTTGGGGGGGGGCAGCTACAATGAGCAGTTCTTC. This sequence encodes CASSPLGGGSYNEQFF.

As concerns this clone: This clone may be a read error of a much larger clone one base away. CDR3 in DNA: TGTGCCAGCAGCTTGACAGAGAACTATGGCTACACCTTC. It specifies CASSLTENYGYTF. This chain joins TRBV5-4 and TRBJ1-2; D ambiguous. CDR1 and CDR2 from the germline V gene are SGHNT and YYREEE (reference sequence). V dropped 1 base and J dropped 2 bases, with 6 bases sitting between them. The CDR3 length is 13 residues.

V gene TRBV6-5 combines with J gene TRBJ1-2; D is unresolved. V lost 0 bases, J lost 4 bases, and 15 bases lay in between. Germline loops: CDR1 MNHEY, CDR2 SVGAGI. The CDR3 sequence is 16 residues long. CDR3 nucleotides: TGTGCCAGCAGTTACTCGCGGCCGGGTTGGGGCTATGGCTACACCTTC. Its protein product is CASSYSRPGWGYGYTF.

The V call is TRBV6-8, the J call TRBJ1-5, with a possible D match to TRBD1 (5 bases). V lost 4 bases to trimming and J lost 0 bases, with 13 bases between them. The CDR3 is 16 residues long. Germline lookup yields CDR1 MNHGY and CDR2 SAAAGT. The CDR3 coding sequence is TGTGCCAGCAGTTCACTCCAGGGTAATAGCAATCAGCCCCAGCATTTT. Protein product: CASSSLQGNSNQPQHF.

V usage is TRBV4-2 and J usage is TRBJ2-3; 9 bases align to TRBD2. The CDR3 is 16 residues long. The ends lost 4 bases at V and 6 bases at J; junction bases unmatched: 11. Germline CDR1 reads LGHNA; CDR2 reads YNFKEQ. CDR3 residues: CASSRTSGHFWDTQYF. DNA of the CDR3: TGTGCCAGCAGCCGAACTAGCGGGCATTTTTGGGATACGCAGTATTTT.

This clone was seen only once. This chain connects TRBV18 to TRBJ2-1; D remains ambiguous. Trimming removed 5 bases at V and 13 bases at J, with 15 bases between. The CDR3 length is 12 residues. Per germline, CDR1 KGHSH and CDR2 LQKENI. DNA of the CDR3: TGTGCCAGCTCAGTGCCGGCACGCCGACAGTTCTTC. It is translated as CASSVPARRQFF.

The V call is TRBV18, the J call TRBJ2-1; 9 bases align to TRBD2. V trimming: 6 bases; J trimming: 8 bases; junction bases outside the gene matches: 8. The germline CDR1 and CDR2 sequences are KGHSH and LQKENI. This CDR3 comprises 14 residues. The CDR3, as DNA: TGTGCCAGCTCTCCCCCCGGGACTAGCTATGAGCAGTTCTTC. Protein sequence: CASSPPGTSYEQFF.

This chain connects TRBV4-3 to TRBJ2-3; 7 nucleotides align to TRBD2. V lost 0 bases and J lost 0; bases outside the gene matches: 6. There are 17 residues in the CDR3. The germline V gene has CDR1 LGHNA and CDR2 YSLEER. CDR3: CASSQDGGAGSTDTQYF. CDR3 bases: TGCGCCAGCAGCCAAGATGGGGGAGCGGGAAGCACAGATACGCAGTATTTT.

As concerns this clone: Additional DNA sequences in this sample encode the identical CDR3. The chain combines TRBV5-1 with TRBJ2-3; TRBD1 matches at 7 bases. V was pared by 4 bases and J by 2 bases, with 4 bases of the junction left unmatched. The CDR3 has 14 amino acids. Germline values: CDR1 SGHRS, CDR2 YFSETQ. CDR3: CASSLGQHTDTQYF. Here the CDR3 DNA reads TGCGCCAGCAGCCTGGGACAGCACACAGATACGCAGTATTTT.

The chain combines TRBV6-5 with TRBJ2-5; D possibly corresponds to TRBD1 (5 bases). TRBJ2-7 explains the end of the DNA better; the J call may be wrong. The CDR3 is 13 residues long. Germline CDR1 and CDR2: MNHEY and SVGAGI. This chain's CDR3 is CASSYAGTYEQYF. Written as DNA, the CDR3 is TGTGCCAGCAGTTACGCAGGGACCTACGAGCAGTACTTC.

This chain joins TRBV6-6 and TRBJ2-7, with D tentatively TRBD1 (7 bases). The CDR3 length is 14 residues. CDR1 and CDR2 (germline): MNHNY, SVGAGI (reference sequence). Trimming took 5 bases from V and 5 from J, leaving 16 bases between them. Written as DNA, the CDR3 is TGTGCCAGCAGTAGCCTACAGGGGAGGCACGAGCAGTACTTC. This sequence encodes CASSSLQGRHEQYF.